Listed below are T cell receptor beta chains from one sample, sequenced in a study of blood T cell repertoires in COVID-19. TCRdb keeps only in-frame clones here, not all; method: immunoSEQ multiplex PCR. The sample shows 150,000 to 200,000 clones, about four fifths of them seen only once. The specimen sequenced was peripheral blood. Receptors originate from a woman in her thirties or forties with acute or convalescent COVID-19. CDR3s include the opening cysteine and the closing phenylalanine or tryptophan. A D gene is named only where the DNA matches it firmly. Size is stated for part of the rows, as once, few or many counts, or as a class when the clone is expanded.

D: NA
J: TRBJ2-7
size: NA
V: TRBV28
CDR3: CASSSEMVRRENEQYF
DNA: TGTGCCAGCAGTTCCGAAATGGTCAGGAGGGAAAACGAGCAGTACTTC

D: TRBD2
J: TRBJ2-7
size: NA
V: TRBV6-5
CDR3: CASSHRGDPYEQYF
DNA: TGTGCCAGCAGCCACCGGGGGGATCCCTACGAGCAGTACTTC

D: NA
J: TRBJ2-5
size: once
V: TRBV12-3/TRBV12-4
CDR3: CASTLQGRETQYF
DNA: TGTGCCAGCACCCTGCAAGGGAGGGAGACCCAGTACTTC

D: TRBD1
J: TRBJ1-4
size: NA
V: TRBV5-1
CDR3: CASSLSETGRGEKLFF
DNA: TGCGCCAGCAGCTTGTCCGAGACAGGGCGCGGTGAAAAACTGTTTTTT

D: NA
J: TRBJ1-1
size: few
V: TRBV6-5
CDR3: CASSPSPGEGTEAFF
DNA: TGTGCCAGCAGTCCGAGCCCCGGGGAGGGCACTGAAGCTTTCTTT

D: TRBD2
J: TRBJ2-1
size: NA
V: TRBV10-3
CDR3: CAISAQRESYNEQFF
DNA: TGTGCCATCAGTGCCCAGCGGGAGTCTTACAATGAGCAGTTCTTC

D: NA
J: TRBJ2-7
size: once
V: TRBV2
CDR3: CASSEGSLAYEQYF
DNA: TGTGCCAGCAGTGAGGGCAGCCTGGCCTACGAGCAGTACTTC

D: NA
J: TRBJ1-2
size: NA
V: TRBV28
CDR3: CASGVYYGYTF
DNA: TGTGCCAGCGGAGTGTACTATGGCTACACCTTC

D: TRBD2
J: TRBJ2-5
size: NA
V: TRBV5-6
CDR3: CASSLVAGGRETQYF
DNA: TGTGCCAGCAGCTTGGTGGCGGGAGGGAGGGAGACCCAGTACTTC

D: TRBD1
J: TRBJ2-7
size: NA
V: TRBV28
CDR3: CASSLPGTVILREQYF
DNA: TGTGCCAGCAGTTTACCCGGGACAGTCATACTTAGGGAGCAGTACTTC

D: TRBD1
J: TRBJ2-1
size: NA
V: TRBV4-1
CDR3: CASSLGTGLNEQFF
DNA: TGCGCCAGCAGCCTCGGGACAGGGTTGAATGAGCAGTTCTTC

D: TRBD1
J: TRBJ1-4
size: NA
V: TRBV29-1
CDR3: CSPGTANNDMEKLFF
DNA: TGCAGCCCTGGGACAGCGAATAATGATATGGAAAAACTGTTTTTT

D: NA
J: TRBJ1-1
size: NA
V: TRBV7-8
CDR3: CASSLLAGVGNTEAFF
DNA: TGTGCCAGCAGCTTACTCGCGGGGGTCGGAAACACTGAAGCTTTCTTT

D: TRBD2
J: TRBJ2-5
size: NA
V: TRBV7-2
CDR3: CASSFVGGSGETQYF
DNA: TGTGCCAGCAGCTTTGTCGGGGGGTCGGGGGAGACCCAGTACTTC

D: TRBD2
J: TRBJ2-3
size: NA
V: TRBV5-1
CDR3: CASSSQPGLAGDRTDTQYF
DNA: TGCGCCAGCAGCTCTCAACCGGGACTAGCGGGGGACCGCACAGATACGCAGTATTTT

D: TRBD1
J: TRBJ1-2
size: NA
V: TRBV2
CDR3: CARGTGFEYGYTF
DNA: TGTGCCAGAGGGACAGGTTTTGAGTATGGCTACACCTTC

D: TRBD2
J: TRBJ2-1
size: NA
V: TRBV28
CDR3: CASLHGGRYNEQFF
DNA: TGTGCCAGCCTTCACGGCGGGAGATACAATGAGCAGTTCTTC

D: TRBD1
J: TRBJ1-2
size: NA
V: TRBV28
CDR3: CASRDTGVRLLSYTF
DNA: TGTGCCAGTCGAGACACAGGGGTTCGACTTTTGAGCTACACCTTC

D: TRBD1
J: TRBJ1-2
size: few
V: TRBV6-5
CDR3: CASQGGSGRNGYTF
DNA: TGTGCCAGCCAGGGGGGCAGTGGGAGAAACGGCTACACCTTC

D: NA
J: TRBJ1-2
size: NA
V: TRBV10-3
CDR3: CAISPDGQKGYTF
DNA: TGTGCCATCAGCCCCGACGGACAAAAAGGCTACACCTTC

D: TRBD2
J: TRBJ2-7
size: NA
V: TRBV28
CDR3: CASSRPTSGSSQYF
DNA: TGTGCCAGCAGTCGCCCGACTAGCGGGAGTTCGCAGTACTTC

D: TRBD1
J: TRBJ2-5
size: NA
V: TRBV30
CDR3: CAWRRQGETQYF
DNA: TGTGCCTGGAGGCGACAGGGAGAGACCCAGTACTTC

D: TRBD1
J: TRBJ1-5
size: NA
V: TRBV2
CDR3: CASSPWTGVDQPQHF
DNA: TGTGCCAGCAGCCCTTGGACAGGGGTAGATCAGCCCCAGCATTTT

D: NA
J: TRBJ2-6
size: once
V: TRBV5-5
CDR3: CASSLDTGSGANVLTF
DNA: TGTGCCAGCAGCTTGGATACAGGCTCTGGGGCCAACGTCCTGACTTTC

D: NA
J: TRBJ1-1
size: NA
V: TRBV28
CDR3: CASRGQVVNTEAFF
DNA: TGTGCCAGCAGGGGCCAAGTAGTGAACACTGAAGCTTTCTTT

D: NA
J: TRBJ2-4
size: many
V: TRBV12-3/TRBV12-4
CDR3: CASSSPNIQYF
DNA: TGTGCCAGCTCATCCCCAAACATTCAGTACTTC

D: TRBD1
J: TRBJ1-2
size: NA
V: TRBV24-1
CDR3: CATSDLPGQGNYGYTF
DNA: TGTGCCACCAGTGATCTACCGGGACAGGGAAACTATGGCTACACCTTC